This TCR beta chain was documented in a study of T cells after yellow fever vaccination. This CDR3 comprises 16 residues. V lost 6 bases, J lost 3 bases, and 17 bases lay in between. The V gene's germline CDR1 is SEHNR and CDR2 FQNEAQ (reference sequence). Via MiXCR, TCRdb re-called the 5' RACE reads, giving one row per CDR3 protein. The sample yields about 580,000 distinct CDR3 sequences, less than 20% seen once. Sequences were derived from PBMCs, sampled roughly 5 days after the first yellow fever vaccination. The clonotype comes from a man aged 18 to 30 who received the YFV17D yellow fever vaccine. This rearrangement joins TRBV7-9 to TRBJ2-2; weak D call: TRBD2 (6 bases). CDR3 region: CASRARGYGYTGELFF. The CDR3, as DNA: TGTGCCAGCAGAGCCCGGGGGTACGGGTACACCGGGGAGCTGTTTTTT.